The next 10 T cell receptor beta chains were all read from a single sample in a study of cytomegalovirus exposure and HLA in healthy donors. Researchers ran the PCR with 60 Vbeta and 13 Jbeta primers. Sequenced by immunoSEQ multiplex PCR; TCRdb stores in-frame clones only, minus some. The sample includes some 130,000 clones, around 77% of them seen just once. The sequenced sample consisted of PBMCs. Receptors were obtained from a man aged 30 to 45 in good health and CMV-seronegative.

The chain links TRBV28 to TRBJ1-1; perhaps TRBD1 as D (6 bases). Trimming removed 7 bases at V and 0 bases at J, with 15 bases between. The germline CDR1 and CDR2 sequences are MDHEN and SYDVKM. This CDR3 is built from 15 residues. The CDR3 DNA follows: TGTGCCAGCATCCCGGGGGGCCACTTGAACACTGAAGCTTTCTTT. Translating it yields CASIPGGHLNTEAFF.

The V gene is TRBV14, the J gene TRBJ2-7, with unresolved D. The CDR3 is 13 residues long. The V gene lost 2 bases and the J gene lost 3 bases, with 8 bases spanning the gap. The V gene's germline CDR1 is SGHDN and CDR2 FVKESK. This chain's CDR3 is CASSQSPVYEQYF. The CDR3 bases are TGTGCCAGCAGCCAATCCCCGGTCTACGAGCAGTACTTC.

This chain uses TRBV5-1 with TRBJ2-1; tentative D call: TRBD2 (6 bases). The germline V gene has CDR1 SGHRS and CDR2 YFSETQ. The CDR3 loop spans 16 amino acids. Trimming took off 4 bases at V and 0 bases at J, with 14 bases between the two ends. CDR3 DNA sequence: TGCGCCAGCAGCCCGGGAGCGGGCAACTCCTACAATGAGCAGTTCTTC. This encodes CASSPGAGNSYNEQFF.

The V gene is TRBV7-3, the J gene TRBJ2-3, with 7 bases fitting TRBD2. This CDR3 is built from 16 residues. Trimming cost V 5 bases and J 1 base; bases outside gene matches: 9. Germline V gene data show CDR1 as SGHTA and CDR2 as FQGTGA. The DNA of the CDR3 is TGTGCCAGCAGCAATAACCGCCTAGCGGGCACAGATACGCAGTATTTT. Translating gives CASSNNRLAGTDTQYF. Full variable domain (outside the CDR3, taken from reference TRBV7-3 and TRBJ2-3): GAGVSQTPSNKVTEKGKYVELRCDPISGHTALYWYRQSLGQGPEFLIYFQGTGAADDSGLPNDRFFAVRPEGSVSTLKIQRTERGDSAVYLCASSNNRLAGTDTQYFGPGTRLTVL.

Details on this clone: The sample contains more than one DNA sequence encoding this CDR3. This sequence joins TRBV5-6 and TRBJ2-7, with D maybe TRBD1 (5 bases). The length of the CDR3 is 12 residues. Germline loops: CDR1 SGHDT, CDR2 YYEEEE. The germline V and J ends were trimmed by 0 bases and 4 bases, with 5 bases remaining between them. The CDR3 here is CASSLEGYEQYF. CDR3 bases: TGTGCCAGCAGCTTGGAGGGGTACGAGCAGTACTTC.

V and J are TRBV30 and TRBJ2-7; tentative D call: TRBD1 (5 bases). The length of the CDR3 is 13 residues. The V end was cut by 1 base, the J end by 5 bases, with 12 bases between. CDR1 GTSNPN and CDR2 SVGIG come from the germline V gene (reference sequence). The chain's CDR3 is CAWSAGFSHEQYF. In DNA form, the CDR3 reads TGTGCCTGGAGTGCAGGGTTTTCCCACGAGCAGTACTTC.

The CDR3 coding sequence is TGTGCCTGGGGTCAGGGGAACACTGAAGCTTTCTTT. Translating it yields CAWGQGNTEAFF. The chain employs TRBV30 and TRBJ1-1, with D maybe TRBD1 (5 bases). This CDR3 is 12 amino acids long. Germline CDR1 is GTSNPN and CDR2 is SVGIG (reference sequence). V was clipped by 5 bases and J by 1 base, with 8 bases between them.

The chain carries TRBV4-2 and TRBJ2-1, with a possible D match to TRBD1 (6 bases). Germline loops: CDR1 LGHNA, CDR2 YNFKEQ. This CDR3 comprises 16 residues. The V end lost 3 bases, the J end lost 2 bases, and 14 bases lay between the germline ends. CDR3: CASSQENRVPYNEQFF. CDR3 sequence (DNA): TGTGCCAGCAGCCAGGAGAACAGGGTTCCCTACAATGAGCAGTTCTTC.

The rearrangement links TRBV9 to TRBJ2-1; 7 positions agree with TRBD2. This CDR3 has 16 amino acids. Per the germline V gene, CDR1 is SGDLS and CDR2 is YYNGEE. The V segment lost 0 bases and the J segment 9 bases; nucleotides outside the gene matches: 12. As DNA, the CDR3 is TGTGCCAGCAGCGTAGCTGACAGCGGGAAGCAGGGTGAGCAGTTCTTC. Protein product: CASSVADSGKQGEQFF.

The V gene is TRBV2, the J gene TRBJ1-2; perhaps TRBD1 as D (5 bases). Germline CDR1 is SNHLY and CDR2 is FYNNEI. This CDR3 has 12 residues. V lost 9 bases to trimming and J lost 4 bases, with 12 bases between them. The DNA for the CDR3 is TGTGCCAGATCTCCCAGGGTCTATGGCTACACCTTC. It yields the protein CARSPRVYGYTF.